This entry concerns a single T cell receptor beta chain. Antigen unknown. This entry belongs to a study of cytomegalovirus exposure and HLA in healthy donors. Broader study findings: Presence/absence results assume similar sequencing depth per donor, which may not hold.

The PCR made use of 60 Vbeta and 13 Jbeta primers. Assay used: immunoSEQ multiplex PCR; TCRdb lists only in-frame clones, some missing. The profile shows tens of thousands of clones, approximately 75% of them singletons. These donors counted as nominally healthy when sampled, but unrecorded immune exposures were likely. The germline V gene has CDR1 SGHTS and CDR2 YDEGEE. The ends were cut back, 1 base at V and 5 bases at J, with 12 bases in the middle. CDR3 length equals 15 residues. The sequence came from a man aged 55 to 70 in good health and CMV-seropositive. The specimen sequenced was PBMCs. The chain couples TRBV5-8 to TRBJ1-4; D possibly corresponds to TRBD1 (5 bases). CDR3 sequence (DNA): TGTGCCAGCAGCTTGTACGGGGGAGTAAATGAAAAACTGTTTTTT. This sequence encodes CASSLYGGVNEKLFF.